This record covers a single TCR beta chain. Measured with immunoSEQ multiplex PCR; TCRdb has only the in-frame clones, and not every one. Of under 250,000 clones in the sample, around 85% are singletons; the top ten hold 8.5% to 9.5%. Participants, about 18 to 90 years old, spanned about two dozen US areas. Participants were placed into cohorts based on the clinical history they reported. This sample was taken from a study of blood T cell repertoires in COVID-19. Looking at the study overall: COVID-19 samples, acute and convalescent, were from the United States, Italy and Spain. T cells, B-cell-depleted T cells, or PBMCs provided the cDNA or gDNA that served as material.

V lost 5 bases and J lost 1, with 15 bases in between. Germline CDR1 is SGHVS and CDR2 is FNYEAQ. CDR3 length: 16 residues. The chain carries TRBV7-6 and TRBJ1-5, with a tentative D call TRBD1 (5 bases). The source of this sequence is a woman in her forties or fifties with acute COVID-19. The sample was PBMCs or T cells enriched from blood (not recorded which). The CDR3 loop is CASSALGVGSNQPQHF. The CDR3 nucleotides are TGTGCCAGCAGCGCTCTAGGGGTTGGAAGCAATCAGCCCCAGCATTTT.